Below, 31 T cell receptor beta chains from the same sample are listed, as sequenced in a study of molecular identifiers for immune sequencing clone quantification. TCRdb reanalysed the PCR reads using MiXCR and keeps one entry per CDR3 protein. Among hundreds of thousands of distinct CDR3 sequences listed, about 25% were seen once. Sequencing was carried out using naive CD8+ T cells from blood, with Jurkat cell RNA spiked in. The subset denotes: FACS-sorted CD8+CD4-CCR7+CD45RA+ naive T cells. The receptors come from a human donor in good health. Some libraries in this study had Jurkat cell RNA spiked in.

In this sample, this clonotype turned up a few times. The rearrangement links TRBV6-1 to TRBJ2-7; 9 nucleotides align to TRBD2. The CDR3 has 16 amino acids. J gave up 0 bases and V 0 bases, and 3 bases lay outside the gene matches. Germline loops: CDR1 MNHNS, CDR2 SASEGT. CDR3: CASSEALSGGSYEQYF. As DNA, the CDR3 is TGTGCCAGCAGTGAAGCGCTTAGCGGGGGCTCCTACGAGCAGTACTTC.

Turning to this clonotype: A clone one base away is much larger, so this may be a read error. The gene calls are TRBV29-1 and TRBJ2-7; the match to TRBD2 covers 8 bases. The germline gives CDR1 SQVTM, CDR2 ANQGSEA. This CDR3 has 11 amino acids. CDR3 sequence reads: CSVRGGYEQHF. The CDR3 nucleotides are TGCAGCGTCCGGGGGGGCTACGAGCAGCACTTC.

The rearrangement links TRBV28 to TRBJ1-5; perhaps TRBD1 as D (5 bases). The CDR3 runs to 14 residues. The V gene lost 10 bases and the J gene lost 6 bases, with 19 bases spanning the gap. Germline CDR1 is MDHEN and CDR2 is SYDVKM. CDR3 region: CATEYRGGSQPQHF. Here the CDR3 DNA reads TGTGCCACCGAGTATCGGGGCGGAAGTCAGCCCCAGCATTTT.

About this clonotype: A read error may explain this, as a much larger clone is one base away. The rearrangement links TRBV18 to TRBJ2-4, with a tentative D call TRBD2 (5 bases). The CDR3 length is 15 residues. Germline V lookup: CDR1 KGHSH, CDR2 LQKENI. The CDR3 protein is CASAPPGLAKNIQYF. The CDR3 bases are TGTGCCAGCGCACCACCGGGGTTGGCCAAAAACATTCAGTACTTC.

This chain connects TRBV2 to TRBJ2-5, with 8 bases matching TRBD1. The germline V gene encodes CDR1 SNHLY and CDR2 FYNNEI. CDR3 length: 12 amino acids. V was pared by 7 bases and J by 4 bases, with 2 bases of the junction left unmatched. The CDR3: CASTGQGETQYF. CDR3 DNA: TGTGCCAGCACAGGACAGGGAGAGACCCAGTACTTC. Combining the CDR3 with reference TRBV2 and TRBJ2-5 gives the whole variable domain EPEVTQTPSHQVTQMGQEVILRCVPISNHLYFYWYRQILGQKVEFLVSFYNNEISEKSEIFDDQFSVERPDGSNFTLKIRSTKLEDSAMYFCASTGQGETQYFGPGTRLLVL.

This clonotype was seen ten or more times. The rearrangement joins TRBV7-6 to TRBJ2-7, with D perhaps matching TRBD2 (5 bases). Trimming removed 5 bases at V and 2 bases at J, with 10 bases between. The CDR3 sequence is 13 residues long. The germline CDR1 and CDR2 sequences are SGHVS and FNYEAQ. The CDR3 loop reads CASSKHGAYEQYF. CDR3 nucleotide sequence: TGTGCCAGCAGCAAGCACGGGGCCTACGAGCAGTACTTC.

This clonotype was detected once. Since a much larger clone is just one base distant, this may be a read error. The V call is TRBV12-3 or TRBV12-4, the J call TRBJ2-3, with TRBD2 matching 9 bases. This CDR3 spans 14 amino acids. CDR3 in DNA: TGTGCCAGCGGTTTAGCGGGAGTGTCAGATACGCAGTATTTT. Its protein product is CASGLAGVSDTQYF.

This clonotype was observed many times. The V gene is TRBV3-1, the J gene TRBJ2-5; D gene unclear. CDR1 is LGHDT, CDR2 YNNKEL, per germline (reference sequence). V gave up 1 base and J gave up 11 bases, with 11 bases separating them. The CDR3 spans 12 residues. The CDR3: CASSQGPPPQYF. The CDR3 bases are TGTGCCAGCAGCCAAGGGCCCCCACCTCAGTACTTC.

This clonotype was seen ten or more times. V gene TRBV29-1 combines with J gene TRBJ2-7, with 7 bases that match TRBD1. This CDR3 spans 12 amino acids. Germline loops: CDR1 SQVTM, CDR2 ANQGSEA. With V trimmed by 6 bases and J by 3 bases, 5 bases remained unmatched. The chain's CDR3 is CSVTGIGYEQYF. The CDR3 nucleotides read TGCAGCGTGACAGGGATCGGCTACGAGCAGTACTTC.

Ten or more counts support this clonotype. The chain is built from TRBV4-3 and TRBJ2-5; 7 bases fit TRBD2. CDR3 length: 16 residues. V lost 5 bases to trimming and J lost 2 bases; unmatched junction nucleotides: 11. Germline V lookup: CDR1 LGHNA, CDR2 YSLEER. The CDR3 reads CASSERLAALQETQYF. In DNA form, the CDR3 reads TGCGCCAGCAGCGAGCGTCTAGCGGCGCTACAAGAGACCCAGTACTTC.

At least ten counts were recorded for this clonotype. The rearrangement links TRBV9 to TRBJ2-7, with D perhaps TRBD1 (6 bases). The CDR3 is 14 residues long. The germline V and J ends were trimmed by 2 bases and 6 bases, with 15 bases remaining between them. CDR1 and CDR2 (germline): SGDLS, YYNGEE. The CDR3 coding sequence is TGTGCCAGCAGCGTGGGGCCAGGGGTCGGCGAGCAGTACTTC. Its translation: CASSVGPGVGEQYF.

The V call is TRBV27, the J call TRBJ2-7; TRBD1 matches at 8 bases. CDR3 length: 14 amino acids. Germline-derived CDR1 and CDR2 are MNHEY and SMNVEV (reference sequence). With V trimmed by 5 bases and J by 6 bases, 9 bases remained unmatched. This CDR3 reads CASSPGQGFCEQYF. DNA of the CDR3: TGTGCCAGCAGTCCAGGACAGGGTTTCTGCGAGCAGTACTTC.

This clonotype showed up many times. The chain carries TRBV4-3 and TRBJ2-4; TRBD1 agrees at 10 bases. The germline CDR1 and CDR2 sequences are LGHNA and YSLEER. The CDR3 is 18 amino acids. The junction had 8 bases not matched to a gene; V was cut back by 2 bases and J by 1 base. The CDR3 nucleotides are TGCGCCAGCAGCCAACAAAGACAGGGGGCTCTGGCCAAAAACATTCAGTACTTC. The encoded protein is CASSQQRQGALAKNIQYF.

The chain uses TRBV7-8 and TRBJ2-5; 10 bases match TRBD2. The ends lost 5 bases at V and 0 bases at J; junction bases unmatched: 12. CDR1 is SGHVS, CDR2 FQNEAQ, per germline. The CDR3 spans 18 residues. The CDR3, as DNA: TGTGCCAGCAGCCTCATGAGCCTAGCGGGGGCGTACCAAGAGACCCAGTACTTC. Its translation: CASSLMSLAGAYQETQYF.

This clonotype occurred many times. CDR3 loop: CASSLGLGGPVEQYF. For the CDR3, the DNA is TGCGCCAGCAGCTTGGGGCTAGGGGGCCCGGTCGAGCAGTACTTC. This rearrangement joins TRBV5-1 to TRBJ2-7; TRBD1 matches 7 bases. This CDR3 comprises 15 residues. The trim removed 0 bases at V and 6 bases at J, leaving 9 bases unmatched. Germline CDR1 reads SGHRS; CDR2 reads YFSETQ.

CDR3 nucleotides: TGTGCCAGCAGTTGCCCAGGGGCAAATACGCAGTATTTT. Amino acids: CASSCPGANTQYF. The rearrangement joins TRBV6-2 or TRBV6-3 to TRBJ2-3; the D gene is possibly TRBD1 (6 bases). The V and J ends lost 4 bases and 7 bases respectively, with 12 bases between them. Germline CDR1 MNHEY, CDR2 SVGEGT. CDR3 length: 13 residues.

This clonotype was counted only a few times. The V call is TRBV19, the J call TRBJ2-2; 9 bases match TRBD1. With 7 bases clipped from V and 6 bases from J, the junction kept 12 bases outside the gene matches. The CDR3 loop spans 16 amino acids. Per germline, CDR1 LNHDA and CDR2 SQIVND (reference sequence). This chain's CDR3 is CASNRRDRVVAGELFF. The CDR3 coding sequence is TGTGCCAGTAATAGGAGGGACAGGGTGGTCGCCGGGGAGCTGTTTTTT.

This clonotype occurred once. V usage is TRBV20-1 and J usage is TRBJ2-2, with D hard to call. The CDR3 is 15 amino acids. The germline V and J ends were trimmed by 7 bases and 2 bases, with 17 bases remaining between them. Germline V lookup: CDR1 DFQATT, CDR2 SNEGSKA (reference sequence). The CDR3 region has the DNA TGCAGTGATAGGTCTCGTTCCCTTAACACCGGGGAGCTGTTTTTT. Amino acids: CSDRSRSLNTGELFF.

This clonotype has a handful of counts. The chain has TRBV27 and TRBJ2-7, with D perhaps matching TRBD2 (6 bases). The CDR3 covers 15 residues. V lost 5 bases, J lost 2 bases, and 16 bases lay in between. Germline V gene lookup returns CDR1 MNHEY and CDR2 SMNVEV (reference sequence). DNA for the CDR3: TGTGCCAGCAGTATCCTAGGGACTGCCGCCTACGAGCAGTACTTC. It encodes CASSILGTAAYEQYF.

The chain has TRBV4-3 and TRBJ1-6; 7 bases agree with TRBD1. Looked up from germline, CDR1 is LGHNA and CDR2 is YSLEER. CDR3 size: 17 residues. The V and J ends lost 0 bases and 6 bases, in that order; junction bases with no gene match: 8. In DNA form, the CDR3 reads TGCGCCAGCAGCCAAGATCGGGAGACAGGGACTAATTCACCCCTCCACTTT. Its translation is CASSQDRETGTNSPLHF.

This clonotype was counted a few times. The chain is built from TRBV12-3 or TRBV12-4 and TRBJ1-1; 9 bases agree with TRBD1. Germline trimming cut 6 bases from V and 0 bases from J; bases unmatched to any gene: 8. The CDR3 extends over 16 amino acids. CDR3 DNA sequence: TGTGCCAGCAGCCCGACAGGGGGGATCATGAACACTGAAGCTTTCTTT. Amino acid sequence: CASSPTGGIMNTEAFF.

This clonotype has at least ten counts. The chain links TRBV6-6 to TRBJ2-7; unclear D gene. Germline assignment: CDR1 MNHNY and CDR2 SVGAGI (reference sequence). Between the trimmed V and J ends, which lost 2 bases and 0 bases, there was a span of 5 bases. The CDR3 is 13 residues long. The CDR3 DNA is TGTGCCAGCAGTTACCGGAGCTCCTACGAGCAGTACTTC. Protein: CASSYRSSYEQYF.

As regards this clonotype: The junction departs from the called germline gene at one end, perhaps through a read error. This chain uses TRBV11-2 with TRBJ2-7; 7 nucleotides line up with TRBD1. The CDR3 covers 14 residues. CDR1 is SGHAT and CDR2 is FQNNGV in the germline V gene. CDR3: CASSLGGTDYEQHF. The DNA of the CDR3 is TGTGCCAGCAGCTTAGGAGGGACAGACTACGAGCAGCACTTC.

At least ten counts were recorded for this clonotype. The J gene is TRBJ1-5, the V gene TRBV5-6, with D possibly matching TRBD1 (6 bases). Germline lookup yields CDR1 SGHDT and CDR2 YYEEEE. Trimming stripped 2 bases from V and 0 bases from J, with 9 bases between. This CDR3 spans 15 amino acids. CDR3 sequence (DNA): TGTGCCAGCAGCTTCTTCAGGGGTAGCAATCAGCCCCAGCATTTT. Translation gives CASSFFRGSNQPQHF.

This clonotype was detected many times. The J gene is TRBJ1-5, the V gene TRBV6-5; 9 bases map to TRBD1. CDR3 length equals 15 residues. Germline loops: CDR1 MNHEY, CDR2 SVGAGI. The junction had 9 bases not matched to a gene; V was cut back by 5 bases and J by 7 bases. The CDR3 DNA reads TGTGCCAGCAGTACCCGGGACAGGGCAGGGCAGCCCCAGCATTTT. Translated: CASSTRDRAGQPQHF.

This clonotype was recorded a few times. The chain recombines TRBV6-5 with TRBJ2-7; TRBD2 is a possible D gene (6 bases). V was shortened by 6 bases and J by 0 bases, with 9 bases between the two germline ends. The CDR3 is made up of 13 amino acids. Germline CDR1 is MNHEY and CDR2 is SVGAGI. The CDR3 here is CASSTTSSYEQYF. As DNA, the CDR3 is TGTGCCAGCAGCACGACTAGCTCCTACGAGCAGTACTTC.

Comment on this clonotype: An end of the junction differs from the germline gene, which may be a read error. The chain employs TRBV4-3 and TRBJ2-1; TRBD2 aligns across 9 bases. This CDR3 contains 16 residues. Germline values: CDR1 LGHNA, CDR2 YSLEER. CDR3 loop: CASSQERIAGELERFF. CDR3 nucleotide sequence: TGCGCCAGCAGCCAAGAAAGGATAGCGGGGGAACTTGAGCGGTTCTTC.

This chain joins TRBV4-3 and TRBJ1-3; 7 positions agree with TRBD1. The CDR3 is 17 residues long. Germline V gene sequence: CDR1 LGHNA, CDR2 YSLEER. V trimming: 0 bases; J trimming: 4 bases; junction bases outside the gene matches: 9. The CDR3 DNA follows: TGCGCCAGCAGCCAAGACAGCGTGGGACAGACGGGAAACACCATATATTTT. Translating gives CASSQDSVGQTGNTIYF.

Concerning this clonotype: A clone one base away is much larger, so this may be a read error. The chain uses TRBV6-1 and TRBJ2-7, with D tentatively TRBD2 (5 bases). The CDR3 runs to 14 residues. Germline values: CDR1 MNHNS, CDR2 SASEGT. V lost 6 bases, J lost 8 bases, and 20 bases lay in between. CDR3 sequence: CASRREFVEVKQYF. CDR3 nucleotides: TGTGCCAGCAGGAGGGAATTTGTTGAGGTCAAGCAGTACTTC.

As concerns this clonotype: Just one base apart from a much larger clone, this may be a read error. No conserved phenylalanine or tryptophan is present at the end of the CDR3, so a read error is the likely explanation. Because the CDR3's place on the DNA is in doubt, the DNA is left out and the CDR3 is given as listed by TCRdb. The genes are TRBV27 and TRBJ2-7; the D call TRBD1 from the table was never checked on the DNA. The CDR3 is 11 amino acids long, termini counted. Germline CDR1 is MNHEY and CDR2 is SMNVEV (reference sequence). The CDR3: CASSLITGRYL.

This clonotype is a singleton in its sample. The chain recombines TRBV9 with TRBJ2-3; TRBD2 agrees at 7 bases. Germline V lookup: CDR1 SGDLS, CDR2 YYNGEE. Trimming at V came to 4 bases and at J to 3 bases, leaving 8 bases not matched to a gene. The CDR3 length is 15 residues. For the CDR3, the DNA is TGTGCCAGCAGCATATTTGCCGGGGGGACAGATACGCAGTATTTT. Translating it yields CASSIFAGGTDTQYF.